A single sample is the source of the 16 T cell receptor beta chains below, sequenced in a study of blood T cell repertoires in COVID-19. TCRdb's copy holds only in-frame clones and misses some; the assay was immunoSEQ multiplex PCR. The table lists some 270,000 clones, about 87% of them singletons. Sequenced input: PBMCs or T cells enriched from blood (not recorded which). These receptors were collected from a woman aged 25 to 39 with acute COVID-19.

The chain joins TRBV10-1 to TRBJ1-2, with unresolved D. From germline, CDR1 is WNHNN and CDR2 SYGVQD (reference sequence). Trimming shortened V by 0 bases and J by 5 bases, and 10 bases separated the two germline ends. The CDR3 length is 14 residues. The CDR3 DNA follows: TGCGCCAGCAGTGAGTCCGAGTCCTCATATGGCTACACCTTC. Protein: CASSESESSYGYTF.

V is TRBV19 and J is TRBJ2-6; 7 nucleotides match TRBD1. The CDR3 is 15 amino acids. The trim removed 4 bases at V and 3 bases at J, leaving 3 bases unmatched. Germline V gives CDR1 LNHDA, CDR2 SQIVND (reference sequence). Here the CDR3 DNA reads TGTGCCAGTAGTACTCAGGGGGATGGGGCCAACGTCCTGACTTTC. Protein: CASSTQGDGANVLTF.

About this clone itself: The junction differs from germline at one of its ends, possibly a read error. The gene calls are TRBV7-7 and TRBJ2-3; the D gene is possibly TRBD1 (6 bases). The CDR3 has 14 residues. Germline assignment: CDR1 SSHAT and CDR2 FNYEAQ (reference sequence). CDR3 sequence: CASSRTASTDTQYF. CDR3 sequence (DNA): TGTGCTAGCAGCCGGACAGCTAGCACAGATACGCAGTATTTT.

The table lists this clone with a count of one. The chain carries TRBV5-4 and TRBJ2-1, with 8 positions matching TRBD2. CDR1 and CDR2 (germline): SGHNT, YYREEE (reference sequence). Trimming took 3 bases from V and 5 from J; bases not matched to a gene: 10. CDR3 length: 16 residues. In nucleotides, the CDR3 is TGTGCCAGCAGCTACCCCCCGGGACTAGACCACAATGAGCAGTTCTTC. The encoded protein is CASSYPPGLDHNEQFF.

CDR3 residues: CASSFLANQDEQYF. The CDR3 nucleotides read TGTGCCAGCAGTTTTCTCGCTAACCAAGACGAGCAGTACTTC. The chain couples TRBV6-5 to TRBJ2-7; no firm D call. Germline V CDR1 and CDR2: MNHEY, SVGAGI. The CDR3 totals 14 residues. The V end was cut by 4 bases, the J end by 5 bases, with 15 bases between.

The chain is built from TRBV2 and TRBJ1-1; 8 nucleotides align to TRBD1. J gave up 2 bases and V 4 bases, and 3 bases lay outside the gene matches. Germline V gene sequence: CDR1 SNHLY, CDR2 FYNNEI. CDR3 length: 14 residues. CDR3 nucleotides: TGTGCCAGCAGTGCTGCAGGGGGCAACACTGAAGCTTTCTTT. Encoded protein: CASSAAGGNTEAFF.

The chain combines TRBV15 with TRBJ1-2; 9 nucleotides agree with TRBD1. Germline assignment: CDR1 LNHNV and CDR2 YYDKDF (reference sequence). V trimming: 2 bases; J trimming: 3 bases; junction bases outside the gene matches: 4. This CDR3 has 15 amino acids. CDR3 sequence: CATSRPGQGYYGYTF. The CDR3 DNA sequence: TGTGCCACCAGCAGACCGGGACAGGGCTACTATGGCTACACCTTC. Full variable domain (rest looked up from reference TRBV15 and TRBJ1-2): DAMVIQNPRYQVTQFGKPVTLSCSQTLNHNVMYWYQQKSSQAPKLLFHYYDKDFNNEADTPDNFQSRRPNTSFCFLDIRSPGLGDTAMYLCATSRPGQGYYGYTFGSGTRLTVV.

The CDR3 protein is CASSSGTRQQYF. For the CDR3, the DNA is TGTGCCAGCAGCTCCGGGACTAGACAGCAGTACTTC. V usage is TRBV2 and J usage is TRBJ2-7; 8 bases fit TRBD2. Germline values: CDR1 SNHLY, CDR2 FYNNEI. The CDR3 runs 12 residues. With 6 bases clipped from V and 8 bases from J, the junction kept 6 bases outside the gene matches.

This rearrangement joins TRBV27 to TRBJ2-7, with 7 bases that match TRBD2. Per germline, CDR1 MNHEY and CDR2 SMNVEV (reference sequence). J lost 3 bases, V lost 8 bases, and 10 bases had no gene match. The CDR3 runs 14 residues. As DNA, the CDR3 is TGTGCCAGCGGCACCGGGACTACTCTCTACGAGCAGTACTTC. Translating it yields CASGTGTTLYEQYF.

The chain carries TRBV5-4 and TRBJ2-2; D unclear. This CDR3 contains 17 residues. The V and J ends lost 4 bases and 4 bases respectively, with 20 bases between them. The germline V gene has CDR1 SGHNT and CDR2 YYREEE (reference sequence). CDR3 sequence: CASSPSSRQAFTGELFF. Here the CDR3 DNA reads TGTGCCAGCAGCCCATCTTCTCGGCAGGCATTCACCGGGGAGCTGTTTTTT.

This rearrangement joins TRBV10-3 to TRBJ2-1; 7 nucleotides agree with TRBD2. V lost 4 bases and J lost 4; bases outside the gene matches: 7. The germline V gene encodes CDR1 ENHRY and CDR2 SYGVKD. The CDR3 spans 15 residues. CDR3 bases: TGTGCCATCAGTGGACCGGGACTACCATACAATGAGCAGTTCTTC. Amino acid sequence: CAISGPGLPYNEQFF.

Notes on this clone: Other DNA variants within this sample encode the same CDR3. The V and J genes are TRBV24-1 and TRBJ2-3, with 7 nucleotides matching TRBD1. V lost 3 bases, J lost 2 bases, and 4 bases stayed unmatched. The CDR3 runs to 15 residues. CDR1 KGHDR and CDR2 SFDVKD come from the germline V gene. CDR3 amino acids: CATSDPGQSTDTQYF. Written as DNA, the CDR3 is TGTGCCACCAGTGATCCGGGACAGTCCACAGATACGCAGTATTTT.

The chain couples TRBV5-1 to TRBJ2-7; the match to TRBD1 covers 10 bases. Per germline, CDR1 SGHRS and CDR2 YFSETQ. The CDR3 contains 16 residues. The junction had 12 bases not matched to a gene; V was cut back by 4 bases and J by 5 bases. CDR3 sequence (DNA): TGCGCCAGCAGCCCTACTAAGGGGACAGGGGACGACGAGCAGTACTTC. This gives the protein CASSPTKGTGDDEQYF.

J is TRBJ1-1 and V is TRBV10-1; D is ambiguous. V lost 2 bases and J 3 bases, leaving 10 bases between the germline ends. There are 14 residues in the CDR3. From germline, CDR1 is WNHNN and CDR2 SYGVQD (reference sequence). The CDR3 coding sequence is TGCGCCAGCAGTGAGGGAGTGAGGGACACTGAAGCTTTCTTT. Translating it yields CASSEGVRDTEAFF.

V and J are TRBV29-1 and TRBJ2-7, with no clear D. This CDR3 is 12 amino acids long. The germline gives CDR1 SQVTM, CDR2 ANQGSEA. Trimming took off 3 bases at V and 2 bases at J, with 8 bases between the two ends. CDR3 bases: TGCAGCGTTGAGGGCAATACCTACGAGCAGTACTTC. Encoded protein: CSVEGNTYEQYF.

The chain carries TRBV27 and TRBJ2-7; D is possibly TRBD2 (6 bases). The V gene's germline CDR1 is MNHEY and CDR2 SMNVEV (reference sequence). There are 14 residues in the CDR3. V lost 8 bases, J lost 6 bases, and 20 bases lay in between. The CDR3 spells CASQSLASPIEQYF. The CDR3 DNA is TGTGCCAGCCAATCCCTAGCGTCTCCGATCGAGCAGTACTTC.